The T cell receptor beta chain described here comes from a study of regulatory T cells in long-lasting Graves disease. The sample holds many counts of this clonotype. Arm-PCR of CDR3 regions and iRepertoire HTBI primers were the basis on which TCR beta libraries were built. TCRdb itself ran the multiplex PCR reads through MiXCR, one entry per CDR3 protein. The repertoire consists of 500,000 or so distinct CDR3 sequences, with roughly a sixth occurring once and the leading ten covering 20% to 30%. Time point meaning: newly diagnosed GD, antithyroid drugs for less than 3 months. PBMC RNA served as the TCR library source. Germline V gene lookup returns CDR1 MNHNS and CDR2 SASEGT. This CDR3 spans 13 amino acids. The V and J ends lost 5 bases and 5 bases respectively, with 12 bases between them. This sample was also put to use in a study of T cells in Graves' hyperthyroidism and ophthalmopathy.

The sequences come from peripheral blood mononuclear cells (PBMCs), collected at new diagnosis, from a patient treated with antithyroid drugs. The chain is built from TRBV6-1 and TRBJ1-2; TRBD1 might be the D (5 bases). This TCR derives from a woman aged 40 to 65 with Graves disease. CDR3 DNA sequence: TGTGCCAGCAGTAGAGGGGCAGGGTATGGCTACACCTTC. Amino acid sequence: CASSRGAGYGYTF.